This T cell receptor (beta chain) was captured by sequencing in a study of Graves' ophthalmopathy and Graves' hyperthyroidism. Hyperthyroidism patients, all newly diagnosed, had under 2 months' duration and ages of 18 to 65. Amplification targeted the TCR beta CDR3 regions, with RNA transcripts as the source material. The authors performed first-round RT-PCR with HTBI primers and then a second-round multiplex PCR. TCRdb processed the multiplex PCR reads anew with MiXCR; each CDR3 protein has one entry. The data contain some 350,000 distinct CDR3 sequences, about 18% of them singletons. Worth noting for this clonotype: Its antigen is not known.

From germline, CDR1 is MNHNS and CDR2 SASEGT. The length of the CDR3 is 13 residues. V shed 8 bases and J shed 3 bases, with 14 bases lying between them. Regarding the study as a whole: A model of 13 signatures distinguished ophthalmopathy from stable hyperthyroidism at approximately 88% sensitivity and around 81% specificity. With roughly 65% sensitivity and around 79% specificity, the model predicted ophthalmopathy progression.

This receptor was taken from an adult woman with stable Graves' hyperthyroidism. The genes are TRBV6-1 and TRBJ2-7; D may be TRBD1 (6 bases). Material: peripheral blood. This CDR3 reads CASSREQGYEQYF. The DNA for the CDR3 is TGTGCCAGCTCGAGGGAACAGGGCTACGAGCAGTACTTC.